This paragraph covers one T cell receptor (beta chain) sequence. Its binding antigen is unknown. The run used a NextSeq 550. The Human TCR Profiling Kit (MiLaboratory) was used to prepare UMI-labeled 5' RACE TRB cDNA libraries. cDNA synthesis used the entire amount of extracted RNA, and PCR amplification then used the entire amount of cDNA produced. Libraries were prepared in parallel with an identical number of PCR cycles. In the authors' own workflow: With a minimum of two reads required per UMI, MIGEC and MiXCR pulled out about 50,000 +/- 10,000 unique UMI-labeled TRB cDNA molecules from each library. Each library averaged around 42,000 +/- 9,900 functional in-frame TRB CDR3 nucleotide clonotypes without stop codons. Diversity metrics, including normalized Shannon-Wiener and Chao1, were computed in VDJtools after downsampling to 5000 UMI-labeled TRB molecules per sample. VDJtools computed clonotype-size-weighted physicochemical properties of the central five CDR3 residues: interaction energy, strength, volume and Kidera factor 4. Each CDR3 protein sequence appears as one entry after TCRdb reprocessed the reads, and no DNA is included. TCRdb, not the original authors, processed these V and J calls. The sample table records about 48,000 distinct CDR3 sequences. Together, the top ten hold roughly 15% of the sample.

This specimen comes from a study of CXCR3-negative and CXCR3-positive naive CD8 T cells (dated by TCRdb to about 2019). Some background on the complete study: In total, about 135 million TRB reads were obtained, which works out to roughly 1.5 +/- 0.3 million reads per library. The diversity and physicochemical repertoire analyses included around 10 donors pooled from two independent experiments. The TRBV-TRBJ cluster analysis covered naive subsets from roughly five donors and memory cells from 3 donors.

Overall study results and their limits: CXCR3 expression partially decreased after cryopreservation, so most assays used freshly isolated PBMCs. Both naive subsets had comparably high repertoire diversity, while memory CD8+ T cells had much lower repertoire diversity. Because surface CD5, which is linked to self-reactivity in mice, was comparable between the naive subsets, TCR interaction strength was also inferred from TRB CDR3 physicochemical properties. Naive CXCR3-negative and CXCR3-positive cells from the same donor showed similar TRBV-TRBJ usage, whereas memory cells showed distinct patterns.

For every CD8+ T cell subset, approximately 300,000 cells were flow-sorted straight into RLT lysis buffer, and each subset was sorted in triplicate. Using standard density gradient centrifugation, peripheral blood mononuclear cells were isolated from buffy coats. Total RNA was extracted from sorted cells with an RNeasy Mini Kit. The receptor was derived from a human donor in good health. Some clones in this sample may be carry-over from other donors' samples. The sequencing input was memory CD8+ T cells from blood. The label giving this sample's cell subset or site can be read as: conventional CD8+ memory T cells (TMEM), sorted as controls.

The CDR3 loop reads CSVEKGRGATGELFF. The chain is assembled from TRBV29-1 and TRBJ2-2; lacking DNA, the TRBD1 call made by TCRdb goes unchecked. CDR1 and CDR2, looked up from the germline V gene, are SQVTM and ANQGSEA. The CDR3 contains 15 residues, cysteine and phenylalanine counted. No DNA appears here.